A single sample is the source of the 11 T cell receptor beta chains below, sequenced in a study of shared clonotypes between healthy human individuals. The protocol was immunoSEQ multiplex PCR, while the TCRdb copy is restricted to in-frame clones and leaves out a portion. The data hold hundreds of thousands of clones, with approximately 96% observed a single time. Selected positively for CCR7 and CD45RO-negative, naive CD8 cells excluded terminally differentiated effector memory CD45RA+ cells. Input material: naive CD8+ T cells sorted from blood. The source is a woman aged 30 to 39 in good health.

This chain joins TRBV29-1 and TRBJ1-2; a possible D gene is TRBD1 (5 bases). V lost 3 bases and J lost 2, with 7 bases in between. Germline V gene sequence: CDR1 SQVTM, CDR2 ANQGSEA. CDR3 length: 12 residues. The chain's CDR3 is CSVDGGNYGYTF. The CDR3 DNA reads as TGCAGCGTTGATGGGGGGAACTATGGCTACACCTTC. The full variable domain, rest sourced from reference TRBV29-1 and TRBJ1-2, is SAVISQKPSRDICQRGTSLTIQCQVDSQVTMMFWYRQQPGQSLTLIATANQGSEATYESGFVIDKFPISRPNLTFSTLTVSNMSPEDSSIYLCSVDGGNYGYTFGSGTRLTVV.

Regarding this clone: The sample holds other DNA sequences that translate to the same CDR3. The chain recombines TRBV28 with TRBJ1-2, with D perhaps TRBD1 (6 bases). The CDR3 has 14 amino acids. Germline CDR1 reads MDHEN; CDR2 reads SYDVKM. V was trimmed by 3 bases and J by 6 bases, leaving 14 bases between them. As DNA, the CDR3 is TGTGCCAGCAGTTTGAGAGGGGGGGGAAATGGCTACACCTTC. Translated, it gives CASSLRGGGNGYTF.

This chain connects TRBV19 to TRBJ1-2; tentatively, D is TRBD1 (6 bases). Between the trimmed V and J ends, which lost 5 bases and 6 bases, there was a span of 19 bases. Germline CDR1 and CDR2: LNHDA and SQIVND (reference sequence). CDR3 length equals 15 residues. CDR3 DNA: TGTGCCAGTAGTTCCCAGGAAGAGGGGACAAATGGCTACACCTTC. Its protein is CASSSQEEGTNGYTF. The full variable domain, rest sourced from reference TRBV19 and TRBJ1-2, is DGGITQSPKYLFRKEGQNVTLSCEQNLNHDAMYWYRQDPGQGLRLIYYSQIVNDFQKGDIAEGYSVSREKKESFPLTVTSAQKNPTAFYLCASSSQEEGTNGYTFGSGTRLTVV.

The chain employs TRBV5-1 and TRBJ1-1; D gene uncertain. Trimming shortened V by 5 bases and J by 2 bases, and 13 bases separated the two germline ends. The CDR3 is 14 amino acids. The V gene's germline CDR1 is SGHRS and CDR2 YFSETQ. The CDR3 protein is CASREGQFNTEAFF. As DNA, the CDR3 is TGCGCCAGCAGGGAGGGCCAATTTAACACTGAAGCTTTCTTT.

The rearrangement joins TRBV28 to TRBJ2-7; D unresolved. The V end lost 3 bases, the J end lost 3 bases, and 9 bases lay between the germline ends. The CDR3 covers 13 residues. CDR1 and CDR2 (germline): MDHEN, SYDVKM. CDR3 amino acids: CASSFVTRYEQYF. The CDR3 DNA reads TGTGCCAGCAGTTTTGTTACACGCTACGAGCAGTACTTC. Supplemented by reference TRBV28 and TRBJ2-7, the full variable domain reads DVKVTQSSRYLVKRTGEKVFLECVQDMDHENMFWYRQDPGLGLRLIYFSYDVKMKEKGDIPEGYSVSREKKERFSLILESASTNQTSMYLCASSFVTRYEQYFGPGTRLTVT.

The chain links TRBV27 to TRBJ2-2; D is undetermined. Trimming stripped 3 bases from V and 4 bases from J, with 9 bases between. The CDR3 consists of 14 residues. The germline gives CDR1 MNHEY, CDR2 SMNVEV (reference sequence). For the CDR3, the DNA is TGTGCCAGCAGTTTGGCATCTACCACCGGGGAGCTGTTTTTT. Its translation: CASSLASTTGELFF.

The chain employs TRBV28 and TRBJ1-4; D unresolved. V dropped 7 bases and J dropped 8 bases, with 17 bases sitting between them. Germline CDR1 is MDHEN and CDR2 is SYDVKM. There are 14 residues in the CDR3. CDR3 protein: CASNMWQKEEKLFF. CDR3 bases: TGTGCCAGCAATATGTGGCAGAAGGAAGAAAAACTGTTTTTT.

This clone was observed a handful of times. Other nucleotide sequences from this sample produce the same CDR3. The CDR3 nucleotides read TGTGCCAGCAGCGTAGCAGGCTACGGCTACACCTTC. It translates to CASSVAGYGYTF. The rearrangement links TRBV9 to TRBJ1-2; D not certain. This CDR3 region has 12 residues. Per the germline V gene, CDR1 is SGDLS and CDR2 is YYNGEE. V was clipped by 0 bases and J by 8 bases, with 8 bases between them.

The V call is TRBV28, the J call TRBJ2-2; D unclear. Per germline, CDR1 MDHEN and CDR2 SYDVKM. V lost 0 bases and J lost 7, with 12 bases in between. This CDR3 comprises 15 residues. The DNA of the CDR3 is TGTGCCAGCAGTTTATGGAGGTCGGGTCACGGGGAGCTGTTTTTT. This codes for CASSLWRSGHGELFF.

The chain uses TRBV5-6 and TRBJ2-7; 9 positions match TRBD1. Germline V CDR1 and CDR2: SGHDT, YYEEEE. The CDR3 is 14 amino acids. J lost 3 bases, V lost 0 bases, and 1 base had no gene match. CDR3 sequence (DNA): TGTGCCAGCAGCTTGGGACAGGGGGGCTACGAGCAGTACTTC. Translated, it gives CASSLGQGGYEQYF.

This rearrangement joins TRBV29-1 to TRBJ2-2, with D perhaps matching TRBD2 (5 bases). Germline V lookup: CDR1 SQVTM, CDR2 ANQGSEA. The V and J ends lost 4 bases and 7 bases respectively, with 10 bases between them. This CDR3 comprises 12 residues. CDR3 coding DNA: TGCAGCGTTGGAGGGTCCAGCGGGGAGCTGTTTTTT. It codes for CSVGGSSGELFF.